Each of the 30 T cell receptor beta chains below was sequenced from the same sample in a study of CD8 T cells in ankylosing spondylitis. TCRdb itself ran the 5' RACE reads through MiXCR, one entry per CDR3 protein. The sample carries roughly 190,000 distinct CDR3 sequences, 9.5% to 15% recorded once. Sequencing was done on a sample of blood, either unsorted or a sorted T cell fraction (not recorded which). The source is a male donor with ankylosing spondylitis or in good health (not recorded which).

This clonotype has more than one count but fewer than ten. The chain uses TRBV5-6 and TRBJ2-7; 7 nucleotides agree with TRBD1. CDR3 length equals 14 residues. The germline V gene encodes CDR1 SGHDT and CDR2 YYEEEE. With 4 bases clipped from V and 3 bases from J, the junction kept 7 bases outside the gene matches. Written as DNA, the CDR3 is TGTGCCAGCAGCCAAAGGGGACAGAACTACGAGCAGTACTTC. It codes for CASSQRGQNYEQYF.

This clonotype showed up just a few times. This rearrangement joins TRBV11-2 to TRBJ2-1; perhaps TRBD2 as D (5 bases). CDR1 and CDR2 from the germline V gene are SGHAT and FQNNGV. Trimming took off 1 base at V and 0 bases at J, with 13 bases between the two ends. CDR3 size: 17 residues. The CDR3: CASSLGAYTSSYNEQFF. The DNA for the CDR3 is TGTGCCAGCAGCTTAGGGGCCTATACTAGCTCCTACAATGAGCAGTTCTTC.

The sample holds one count of this clonotype. The V and J genes are TRBV11-2 and TRBJ2-1; TRBD1 is a possible D gene (5 bases). This CDR3 contains 14 residues. V lost 0 bases and J 8 bases, leaving 11 bases between the germline ends. CDR1 and CDR2 (germline): SGHAT, FQNNGV. Here the CDR3 reads CASSLDQGAHEQFF. CDR3 nucleotide sequence: TGTGCCAGCAGCTTAGATCAAGGGGCCCATGAGCAGTTCTTC.

Comments on this clonotype: Relative to the germline gene, one junction end is altered; a read error may explain this. The chain uses TRBV3-1 and TRBJ2-1; TRBD2 is a possible D gene (6 bases). CDR3 length equals 15 residues. From germline, CDR1 is LGHDT and CDR2 YNNKEL (reference sequence). The CDR3 loop reads CACSQGGVSYNEQFF. The CDR3 DNA follows: TGTGCCTGCAGCCAAGGAGGGGTTTCCTACAATGAGCAGTTCTTC.

This rearrangement joins TRBV27 to TRBJ2-2; no clear D gene. The CDR3 loop spans 13 amino acids. Germline assignment: CDR1 MNHEY and CDR2 SMNVEV (reference sequence). V lost 0 bases, J lost 3 bases, and 2 bases lay in between. CDR3 sequence reads: CASSLSDTGELFF. The CDR3 region has the DNA TGTGCCAGCAGTTTATCGGACACCGGGGAGCTGTTTTTT.

This clonotype has only a few counts. The chain joins TRBV6-5 to TRBJ2-7; D not certain. Germline V CDR1 and CDR2: MNHEY, SVGAGI. Deletions cut 2 bases from V and 5 bases from J, with 13 bases between. This CDR3 has 14 residues. This CDR3 is CASSYTSGHHEQYF. CDR3 coding DNA: TGTGCCAGCAGTTACACTTCGGGTCACCACGAGCAGTACTTC.

This clonotype was picked up many times. The chain carries TRBV5-1 and TRBJ2-1, with D possibly being TRBD2 (6 bases). This CDR3 spans 16 amino acids. The germline gives CDR1 SGHRS, CDR2 YFSETQ. V lost 0 bases and J 8 bases, leaving 18 bases between the germline ends. In DNA form, the CDR3 reads TGCGCCAGCAGCTTGGAATACCCGATCGGGGGAGATGAGCAGTTCTTC. As protein: CASSLEYPIGGDEQFF. Full variable domain (remainder filled in from reference TRBV5-1 and TRBJ2-1): KAGVTQTPRYLIKTRGQQVTLSCSPISGHRSVSWYQQTPGQGLQFLFEYFSETQRNKGNFPGRFSGRQFSNSRSEMNVSTLELGDSALYLCASSLEYPIGGDEQFFGPGTRLTVL.

The V call is TRBV6-5, the J call TRBJ2-1; D is possibly TRBD2 (6 bases). The CDR3 covers 12 residues. CDR1 and CDR2 from the germline V gene are MNHEY and SVGAGI. V was clipped by 2 bases and J by 15 bases, with 14 bases between them. CDR3 loop: CASSYPGVALFF. The CDR3 DNA follows: TGTGCCAGCAGTTACCCGGGGGTTGCGCTGTTCTTC.

The chain couples TRBV18 to TRBJ2-2, with a possible D match to TRBD2 (6 bases). From germline, CDR1 is KGHSH and CDR2 LQKENI. Between the trimmed V and J ends, which lost 4 bases and 1 base, there was a span of 10 bases. CDR3 length: 15 residues. In nucleotides, the CDR3 is TGTGCCAGCTCACGGGCGGGGCAGAACACCGGGGAGCTGTTTTTT. Translated: CASSRAGQNTGELFF.

This clonotype was seen a few times. The J gene is TRBJ2-1, the V gene TRBV20-1; D call uncertain. The V end lost 0 bases, the J end lost 2 bases, and 11 bases lay between the germline ends. The CDR3 has 15 residues. Germline CDR1 reads DFQATT; CDR2 reads SNEGSKA (reference sequence). The CDR3 region has the DNA TGCAGTGCTAGAGATACAAGGGTCCCCTACAATGAGCAGTTCTTC. Protein: CSARDTRVPYNEQFF.

This clonotype was observed many times. This chain joins TRBV12-3 or TRBV12-4 and TRBJ1-1, with D perhaps TRBD1 (6 bases). The CDR3 contains 15 residues. V lost 2 bases to trimming and J lost 2 bases, with 12 bases between them. The CDR3, as DNA: TGTGCCAGCAGTTTATCGGGGGCAGGAAACACTGAAGCTTTCTTT. Its translation is CASSLSGAGNTEAFF.

This clonotype was observed a few times. The chain employs TRBV29-1 and TRBJ1-2, with D possibly TRBD1 on 5 matching bases. Trimming stripped 2 bases from V and 5 bases from J, with 9 bases between. Germline V gives CDR1 SQVTM, CDR2 ANQGSEA. There are 12 residues in the CDR3. CDR3 protein: CSVEWTLYGYTF. The CDR3 DNA follows: TGCAGCGTTGAATGGACACTATATGGCTACACCTTC.

The V call is TRBV10-1, the J call TRBJ2-2; no clear D. The V gene lost 7 bases and the J gene lost 2 bases, with 14 bases spanning the gap. This CDR3 region has 15 residues. CDR1 WNHNN and CDR2 SYGVQD come from the germline V gene (reference sequence). The CDR3 DNA reads as TGCGCCAGCACCCCAGGACCGAGTAACACCGGGGAGCTGTTTTTT. Translating it yields CASTPGPSNTGELFF.

In its sample, this clonotype is medium-sized. The chain has TRBV12-3 or TRBV12-4 and TRBJ2-4; TRBD1 might be the D (5 bases). This CDR3 comprises 13 residues. V gave up 4 bases and J gave up 5 bases, with 9 bases separating them. The DNA of the CDR3 is TGTGCCAGCAGTTCCTCGACAGAAAACATTCAGTACTTC. It specifies CASSSSTENIQYF.

The chain joins TRBV10-1 to TRBJ2-5, with D perhaps TRBD1 or TRBD2 (5 bases each). Per germline, CDR1 WNHNN and CDR2 SYGVQD (reference sequence). This CDR3 has 15 residues. V was trimmed by 2 bases and J by 4 bases, leaving 14 bases between them. The CDR3 loop reads CASSERGARRETQYF. As DNA, the CDR3 is TGCGCCAGCAGTGAGAGGGGAGCACGTCGAGAGACCCAGTACTTC.

This clonotype appeared many times. The chain links TRBV3-1 to TRBJ1-3; a possible D gene is TRBD1 (5 bases). V lost 0 bases and J 4 bases, leaving 16 bases between the germline ends. This CDR3 spans 17 amino acids. Germline assignment: CDR1 LGHDT and CDR2 YNNKEL (reference sequence). The CDR3 nucleotides are TGTGCCAGCAGCCAAGAGGTCATGGGACCAAGAGGAAACACCATATATTTT. Encoded protein: CASSQEVMGPRGNTIYF. Based on the CDR3 plus reference TRBV3-1 and TRBJ1-3, the full variable domain is DTAVSQTPKYLVTQMGNDKSIKCEQNLGHDTMYWYKQDSKKFLKIMFSYNNKELIINETVPNRFSPKSPDKAHLNLHINSLELGDSAVYFCASSQEVMGPRGNTIYFGEGSWLTVV.

The genes are TRBV7-8 and TRBJ1-4; TRBD1 might be the D (6 bases). Deletions cut 5 bases from V and 0 bases from J, with 19 bases between. Germline V gene lookup returns CDR1 SGHVS and CDR2 FQNEAQ. This CDR3 spans 18 amino acids. For the CDR3, the DNA is TGTGCCAGCAGCCGCCGGCCAGGGGAAGGGGCAACTAATGAAAAACTGTTTTTT. Amino acid sequence: CASSRRPGEGATNEKLFF.

This clonotype was counted a few times. This chain uses TRBV6-1 with TRBJ2-5, with D perhaps matching TRBD2 (6 bases). V lost 8 bases and J lost 1, with 11 bases in between. Per germline, CDR1 MNHNS and CDR2 SASEGT. The CDR3 sequence is 13 residues long. The CDR3 region has the DNA TGTGCCAGCGGAGGGCAGAGCCAAGAGACCCAGTACTTC. Encoded protein: CASGGQSQETQYF.

This clonotype came up many times. The CDR3 bases are TGTGCCAGCTCACCACCGAACCCTTTGCCGGGACAGGCCCCCTACGAGCAGTACTTC. Protein: CASSPPNPLPGQAPYEQYF. This chain links TRBV18 with TRBJ2-7; 8 bases fit TRBD1. J lost 2 bases, V lost 0 bases, and 15 bases had no gene match. CDR3 size: 19 residues. The germline gives CDR1 KGHSH, CDR2 LQKENI. Using reference TRBV18 and TRBJ2-7 for the parts outside the CDR3, the full variable domain is NAGVMQNPRHLVRRRGQEARLRCSPMKGHSHVYWYRQLPEEGLKFMVYLQKENIIDESGMPKERFSAEFPKEGPSILRIQQVVRGDSAAYFCASSPPNPLPGQAPYEQYFGPGTRLTVT.

This chain connects TRBV6-6 to TRBJ2-7; D is perhaps TRBD1 or TRBD2 (6 bases each). V was trimmed by 2 bases and J by 9 bases, leaving 14 bases between them. Germline CDR1 MNHNY, CDR2 SVGAGI (reference sequence). The CDR3 is 13 residues long. DNA of the CDR3: TGTGCCAGCAGTTACATCGCCGGGGGCGCGCAGTACTTC. This translates into CASSYIAGGAQYF.

V is TRBV4-1 and J is TRBJ2-7, with a weak D call TRBD1 (5 bases). This CDR3 spans 14 amino acids. V was clipped by 4 bases and J by 0 bases, with 10 bases between them. Germline CDR1 and CDR2: MGHRA and YSYEKL. The CDR3 DNA follows: TGCGCCAGCAGCCCCGCACAGGCCTCCTACGAGCAGTACTTC. It yields the protein CASSPAQASYEQYF.

This clonotype occurred a few times. The gene calls are TRBV30 and TRBJ2-1; TRBD1 matches at 8 bases. CDR1 and CDR2 from the germline V gene are GTSNPN and SVGIG (reference sequence). J gave up 8 bases and V 2 bases, and 2 bases lay outside the gene matches. This CDR3 comprises 12 residues. This CDR3 is CAWSPTGDEQFF. For the CDR3, the DNA is TGTGCCTGGAGTCCGACAGGGGATGAGCAGTTCTTC.

The sample holds many counts of this clonotype. The chain joins TRBV29-1 to TRBJ2-7, with 7 bases identical to TRBD1. The CDR3 contains 12 residues. The germline V gene encodes CDR1 SQVTM and CDR2 ANQGSEA. V shed 6 bases and J 4 bases; nucleotides not matched to a gene: 6. This CDR3 reads CSVQQGLYEQYF. CDR3 in DNA: TGCAGCGTCCAACAGGGGCTATACGAGCAGTACTTC.

A few counts support this clonotype. The DNA for the CDR3 is TGCGCCAGCAGCCTTGCCCTAACCACCCATGAGCAGTTCTTC. Its protein product is CASSLALTTHEQFF. The gene calls are TRBV5-1 and TRBJ2-1; D is undetermined. Between the trimmed V and J ends, which lost 4 bases and 8 bases, there was a span of 16 bases. There are 14 residues in the CDR3. Germline assignment: CDR1 SGHRS and CDR2 YFSETQ.

This clonotype was seen many times. The V call is TRBV14, the J call TRBJ2-5; D gene uncertain. The CDR3 runs to 12 residues. V lost 0 bases and J lost 2, with 1 base in between. Germline CDR1 SGHDN, CDR2 FVKESK. The DNA of the CDR3 is TGTGCCAGCAGCCAAGATCAAGAGACCCAGTACTTC. Its translation: CASSQDQETQYF.

The chain carries TRBV2 and TRBJ2-7, with D possibly being TRBD2 (6 bases). The CDR3 runs 17 residues. The germline CDR1 and CDR2 sequences are SNHLY and FYNNEI. V lost 4 bases to trimming and J lost 4 bases, with 23 bases between them. The CDR3, as DNA: TGTGCCAGCAGTGGAGACCGGTCTGGCGGGGATCCATACGAGCAGTACTTC. It specifies CASSGDRSGGDPYEQYF.

CDR3 nucleotides: TGCGCCAGCAGCTTGACGGGAGTGACCGAAGAGACCCAGTACTTC. It codes for CASSLTGVTEETQYF. The chain carries TRBV5-1 and TRBJ2-5; weak D call: TRBD2 (6 bases). There are 15 residues in the CDR3. Per the germline V gene, CDR1 is SGHRS and CDR2 is YFSETQ. Trimming pared 1 base from V and 3 bases from J, leaving 13 bases between.

This clonotype was found a few times. This chain joins TRBV25-1 and TRBJ2-5; tentatively, D is TRBD2 (5 bases). Trimming stripped 3 bases from V and 5 bases from J, with 10 bases between. CDR3 length: 13 amino acids. The germline V gene has CDR1 MGHDK and CDR2 SYGVNS. The CDR3 region is CASSDGVKETQYF. The CDR3 DNA is TGTGCCAGCAGTGACGGGGTAAAGGAGACCCAGTACTTC.

This clonotype has a count of ten or more. V gene TRBV11-2 combines with J gene TRBJ1-4; possible D gene TRBD1, 6 bases. The germline V and J ends were trimmed by 5 bases and 0 bases, with 10 bases remaining between them. The germline V gene has CDR1 SGHAT and CDR2 FQNNGV. The CDR3 extends over 15 amino acids. DNA for the CDR3: TGTGCCAGCAGCGAGGGGGAAACAACTAATGAAAAACTGTTTTTT. Encoded protein: CASSEGETTNEKLFF.

The chain joins TRBV29-1 to TRBJ2-7; no definite D call. CDR1 SQVTM and CDR2 ANQGSEA come from the germline V gene. V gave up 5 bases and J gave up 3 bases, with 8 bases separating them. The CDR3 loop spans 11 amino acids. The CDR3 nucleotides read TGCAGCGTTATTGGGGACTACGAGCAGTACTTC. Its translation: CSVIGDYEQYF.